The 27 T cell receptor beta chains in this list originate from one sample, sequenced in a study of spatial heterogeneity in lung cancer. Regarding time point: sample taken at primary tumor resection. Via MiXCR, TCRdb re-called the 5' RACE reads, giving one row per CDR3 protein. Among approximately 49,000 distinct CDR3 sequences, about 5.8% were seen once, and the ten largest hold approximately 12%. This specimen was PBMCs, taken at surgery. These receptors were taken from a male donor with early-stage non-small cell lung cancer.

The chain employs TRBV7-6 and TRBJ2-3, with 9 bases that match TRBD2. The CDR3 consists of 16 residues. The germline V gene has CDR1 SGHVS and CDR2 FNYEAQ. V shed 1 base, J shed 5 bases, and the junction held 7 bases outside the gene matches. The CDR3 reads CASSLDVAGAGDTQYF. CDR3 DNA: TGTGCCAGCAGCTTAGATGTAGCGGGAGCCGGAGATACGCAGTATTTT.

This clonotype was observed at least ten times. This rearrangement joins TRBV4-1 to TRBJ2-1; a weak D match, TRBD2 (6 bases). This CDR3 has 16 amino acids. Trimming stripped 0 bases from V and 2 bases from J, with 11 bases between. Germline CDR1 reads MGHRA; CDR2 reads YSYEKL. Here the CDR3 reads CASSQDLSGTYNEQFF. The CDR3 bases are TGCGCCAGCAGCCAAGACCTTAGCGGAACCTACAATGAGCAGTTCTTC.

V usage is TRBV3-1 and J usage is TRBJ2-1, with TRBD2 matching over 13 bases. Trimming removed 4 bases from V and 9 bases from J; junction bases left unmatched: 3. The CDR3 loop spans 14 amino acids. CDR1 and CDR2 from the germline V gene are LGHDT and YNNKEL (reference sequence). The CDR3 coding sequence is TGTGCCAGCAGCCCCCGGACTAGCGGGAGTGAGCAGTTCTTC. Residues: CASSPRTSGSEQFF.

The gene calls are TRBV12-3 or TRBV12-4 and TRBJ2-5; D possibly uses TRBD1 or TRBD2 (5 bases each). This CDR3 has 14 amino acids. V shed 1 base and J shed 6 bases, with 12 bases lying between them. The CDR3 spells CASSLVYGTQTQYF. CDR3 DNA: TGTGCCAGCAGTTTAGTGTATGGGACCCAGACCCAGTACTTC.

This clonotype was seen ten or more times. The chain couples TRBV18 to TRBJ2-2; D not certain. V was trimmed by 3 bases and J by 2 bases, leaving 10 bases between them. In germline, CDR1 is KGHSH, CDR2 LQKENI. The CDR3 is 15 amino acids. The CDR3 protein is CASSPGGPNTGELFF. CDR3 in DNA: TGTGCCAGCTCACCTGGCGGCCCTAACACCGGGGAGCTGTTTTTT.

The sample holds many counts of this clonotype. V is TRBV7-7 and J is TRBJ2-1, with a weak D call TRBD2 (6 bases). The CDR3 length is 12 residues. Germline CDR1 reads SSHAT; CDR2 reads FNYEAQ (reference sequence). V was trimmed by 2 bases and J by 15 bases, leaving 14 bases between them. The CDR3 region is CASSLLGGVPFF. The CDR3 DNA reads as TGTGCCAGCAGCTTACTCGGGGGAGTGCCGTTCTTC.

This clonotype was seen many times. The CDR3 sequence: CASSEGVANYGYTF. The CDR3 region has the DNA TGTGCCAGCAGTGAAGGGGTAGCTAACTATGGCTACACCTTC. The chain uses TRBV6-1 and TRBJ1-2, with D uncertain. The V and J ends lost 1 base and 0 bases respectively, with 6 bases between them. Germline CDR1 MNHNS, CDR2 SASEGT. The CDR3 runs to 14 residues.

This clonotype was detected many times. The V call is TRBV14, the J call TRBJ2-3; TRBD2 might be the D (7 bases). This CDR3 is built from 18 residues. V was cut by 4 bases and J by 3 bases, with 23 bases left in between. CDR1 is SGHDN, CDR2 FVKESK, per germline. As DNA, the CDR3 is TGTGCCAGCAGCCGGGCGGGGGCGACTTCATTCGGGACAGATACGCAGTATTTT. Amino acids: CASSRAGATSFGTDTQYF.

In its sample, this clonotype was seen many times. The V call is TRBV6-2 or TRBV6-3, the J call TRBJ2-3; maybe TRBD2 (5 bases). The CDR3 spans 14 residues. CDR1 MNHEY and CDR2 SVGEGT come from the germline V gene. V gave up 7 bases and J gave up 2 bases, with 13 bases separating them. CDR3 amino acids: CASTDDYYTDTQYF. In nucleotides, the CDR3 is TGTGCCAGCACCGACGACTACTACACAGATACGCAGTATTTT.

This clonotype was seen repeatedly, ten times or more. CDR3 nucleotides: TGTGCCAGCAGCGTCCGGACAGGGGGAGACGAGCAGTACTTC. It specifies CASSVRTGGDEQYF. The chain combines TRBV6-5 with TRBJ2-7; 10 nucleotides match TRBD1. In germline, CDR1 is MNHEY, CDR2 SVGAGI. Losses at the gene ends were 6 bases for V and 5 bases for J; bases not matched to a gene: 7. The CDR3 consists of 14 residues.

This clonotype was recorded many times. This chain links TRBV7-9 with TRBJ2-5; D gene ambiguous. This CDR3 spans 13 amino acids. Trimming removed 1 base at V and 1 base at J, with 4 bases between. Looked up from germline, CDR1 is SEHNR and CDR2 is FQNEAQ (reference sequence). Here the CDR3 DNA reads TGTGCCAGCAGCTTAGGGCCCCAAGAGACCCAGTACTTC. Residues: CASSLGPQETQYF.

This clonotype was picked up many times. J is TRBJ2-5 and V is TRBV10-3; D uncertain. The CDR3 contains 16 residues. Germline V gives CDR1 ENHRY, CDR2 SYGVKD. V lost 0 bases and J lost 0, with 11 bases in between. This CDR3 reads CAISESTIPYQETQYF. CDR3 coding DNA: TGTGCCATCAGTGAGTCGACCATCCCGTACCAAGAGACCCAGTACTTC.

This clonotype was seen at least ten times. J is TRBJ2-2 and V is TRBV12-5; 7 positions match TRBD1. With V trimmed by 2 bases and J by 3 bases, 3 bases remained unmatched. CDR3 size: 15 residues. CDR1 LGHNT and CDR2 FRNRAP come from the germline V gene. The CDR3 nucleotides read TGTGCTAGTGGTTTGAAAGGGGGCTACACCGGGGAGCTGTTTTTT. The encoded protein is CASGLKGGYTGELFF.

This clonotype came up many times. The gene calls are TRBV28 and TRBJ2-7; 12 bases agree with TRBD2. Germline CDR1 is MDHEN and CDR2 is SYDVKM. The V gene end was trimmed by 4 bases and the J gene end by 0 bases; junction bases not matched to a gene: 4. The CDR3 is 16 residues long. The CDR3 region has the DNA TGTGCCAGCAGTTCCCCGACTAGCGGGAGCTCCTACGAGCAGTACTTC. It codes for CASSSPTSGSSYEQYF. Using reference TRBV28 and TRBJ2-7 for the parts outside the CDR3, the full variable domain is DVKVTQSSRYLVKRTGEKVFLECVQDMDHENMFWYRQDPGLGLRLIYFSYDVKMKEKGDIPEGYSVSREKKERFSLILESASTNQTSMYLCASSSPTSGSSYEQYFGPGTRLTVT.

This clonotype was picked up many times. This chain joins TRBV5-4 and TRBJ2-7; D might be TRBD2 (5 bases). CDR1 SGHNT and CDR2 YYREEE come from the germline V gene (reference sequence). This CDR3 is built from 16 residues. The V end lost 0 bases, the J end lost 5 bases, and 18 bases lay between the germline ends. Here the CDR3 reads CASSLARGYAGHEQYF. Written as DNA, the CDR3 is TGTGCCAGCAGCTTGGCCCGGGGTTACGCCGGCCACGAGCAGTACTTC.

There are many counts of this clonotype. The CDR3 region is CSASRGRNEQYF. CDR3 nucleotides: TGCAGTGCTAGTCGGGGCCGGAACGAGCAGTACTTC. The chain is built from TRBV20-1 and TRBJ2-7, with D perhaps TRBD1 or TRBD2 (5 bases each). The V end was cut by 3 bases, the J end by 5 bases, with 11 bases between. Looked up from germline, CDR1 is DFQATT and CDR2 is SNEGSKA (reference sequence). This CDR3 has 12 residues.

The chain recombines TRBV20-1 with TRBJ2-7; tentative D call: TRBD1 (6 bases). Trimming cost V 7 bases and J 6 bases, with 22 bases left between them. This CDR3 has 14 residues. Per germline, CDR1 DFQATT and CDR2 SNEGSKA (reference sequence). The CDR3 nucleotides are TGCAGTGTTCCGAAGGGACAACTATCCCTCGAGCAGTACTTC. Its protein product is CSVPKGQLSLEQYF.

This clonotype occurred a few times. CDR3 sequence reads: CASSQELEDEQFF. CDR3 DNA: TGTGCCAGCAGCCAAGAACTGGAGGATGAGCAGTTCTTC. This rearrangement joins TRBV3-1 to TRBJ2-1, with TRBD2 as a possible D gene (5 bases). The CDR3 spans 13 residues. Per the germline V gene, CDR1 is LGHDT and CDR2 is YNNKEL (reference sequence). V was pared by 0 bases and J by 8 bases, with 8 bases between.

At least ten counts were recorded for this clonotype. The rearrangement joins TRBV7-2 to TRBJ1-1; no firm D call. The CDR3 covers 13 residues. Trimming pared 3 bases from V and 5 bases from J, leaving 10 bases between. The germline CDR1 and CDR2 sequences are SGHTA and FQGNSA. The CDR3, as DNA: TGTGCCAGCAGCTTCCGGACGGGAACTGAAGCTTTCTTT. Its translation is CASSFRTGTEAFF.

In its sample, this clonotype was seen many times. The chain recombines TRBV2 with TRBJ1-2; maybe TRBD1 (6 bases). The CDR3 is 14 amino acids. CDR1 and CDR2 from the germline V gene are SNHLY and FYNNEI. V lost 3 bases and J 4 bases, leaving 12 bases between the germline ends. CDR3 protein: CASSDRQAIYGYTF. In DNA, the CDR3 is TGTGCCAGCAGTGACAGACAGGCGATCTATGGCTACACCTTC. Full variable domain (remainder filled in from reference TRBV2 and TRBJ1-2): EPEVTQTPSHQVTQMGQEVILRCVPISNHLYFYWYRQILGQKVEFLVSFYNNEISEKSEIFDDQFSVERPDGSNFTLKIRSTKLEDSAMYFCASSDRQAIYGYTFGSGTRLTVV.

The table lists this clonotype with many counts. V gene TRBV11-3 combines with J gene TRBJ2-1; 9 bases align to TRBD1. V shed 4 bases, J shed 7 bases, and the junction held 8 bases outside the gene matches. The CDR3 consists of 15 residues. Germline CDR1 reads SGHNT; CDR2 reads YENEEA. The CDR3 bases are TGTGCCAGCAGCTCTCAGACAGGGGGACGTAATGAGCAGTTCTTC. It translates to CASSSQTGGRNEQFF.

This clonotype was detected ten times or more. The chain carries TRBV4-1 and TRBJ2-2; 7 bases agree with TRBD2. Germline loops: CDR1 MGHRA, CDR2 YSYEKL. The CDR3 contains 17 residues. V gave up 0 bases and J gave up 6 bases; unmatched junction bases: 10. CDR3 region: CASSQEVTPRGAGELFF. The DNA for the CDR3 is TGCGCCAGCAGCCAAGAAGTCACCCCCCGGGGGGCCGGGGAGCTGTTTTTT.

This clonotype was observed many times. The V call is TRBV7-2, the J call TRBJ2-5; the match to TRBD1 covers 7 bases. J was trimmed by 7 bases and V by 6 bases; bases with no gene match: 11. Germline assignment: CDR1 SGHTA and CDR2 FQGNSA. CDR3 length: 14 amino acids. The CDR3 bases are TGTGCCAGCAGTTTGCCCGGGACAGAAGGGACCCAGTACTTC. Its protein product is CASSLPGTEGTQYF.

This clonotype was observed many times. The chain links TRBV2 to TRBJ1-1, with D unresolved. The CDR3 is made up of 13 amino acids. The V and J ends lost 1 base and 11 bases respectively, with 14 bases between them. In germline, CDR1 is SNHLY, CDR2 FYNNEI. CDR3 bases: TGTGCCAGCAGTGAAGACTCCGGGCCTCAGGCTTTCTTT. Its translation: CASSEDSGPQAFF.

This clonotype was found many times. The CDR3 DNA sequence: TGTGCCAGCAGCCCCGACTTTAGCACAGATACGCAGTATTTT. Translating gives CASSPDFSTDTQYF. The chain links TRBV7-2 to TRBJ2-3; no reliable D call. The CDR3 extends over 14 amino acids. V was cut by 5 bases and J by 0 bases, with 9 bases left in between. Germline V gives CDR1 SGHTA, CDR2 FQGNSA.

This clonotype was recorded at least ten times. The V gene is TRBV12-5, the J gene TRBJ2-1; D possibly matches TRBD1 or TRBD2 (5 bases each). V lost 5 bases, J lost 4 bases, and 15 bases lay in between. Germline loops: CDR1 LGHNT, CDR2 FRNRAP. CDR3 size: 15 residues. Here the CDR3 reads CASGPTGTTYNEQFF. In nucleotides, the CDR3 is TGTGCTAGTGGTCCCACCGGGACGACATACAATGAGCAGTTCTTC.

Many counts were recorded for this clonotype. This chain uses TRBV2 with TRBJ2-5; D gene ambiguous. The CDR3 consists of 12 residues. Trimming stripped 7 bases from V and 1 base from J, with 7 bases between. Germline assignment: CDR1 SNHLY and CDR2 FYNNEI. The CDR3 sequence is CASTPAQETQYF. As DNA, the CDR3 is TGTGCCAGCACCCCAGCCCAAGAGACCCAGTACTTC.